The next 32 T cell receptor beta chains were all read from a single sample in a study of blood T cell repertoires in COVID-19. Assay: immunoSEQ multiplex PCR; the TCRdb copy retains only in-frame clones and omits some. The table has hundreds of thousands of clones, around 87% seen once. Sequencing used PBMCs or T cells enriched from blood (not recorded which). Every receptor here comes from a middle-aged man in a cohort exposed to, infected with or recovered from COVID-19 (not recorded which).

The chain uses TRBV12-3 or TRBV12-4 and TRBJ2-7; D is undetermined. The V gene lost 0 bases and the J gene lost 4 bases, with 7 bases spanning the gap. The CDR3 contains 13 residues. The CDR3, as DNA: TGTGCCAGCAGTTTAGCTTCCGGGTACGAGCAGTACTTC. This sequence encodes CASSLASGYEQYF.

V usage is TRBV19 and J usage is TRBJ1-2; D gene unclear. Looked up from germline, CDR1 is LNHDA and CDR2 is SQIVND (reference sequence). The CDR3 covers 15 residues. Trimming shortened V by 5 bases and J by 5 bases, and 18 bases separated the two germline ends. The DNA for the CDR3 is TGTGCCAGTAGTCCCCGAGTCCCTGGAGTTTATGGCTACACCTTC. This sequence encodes CASSPRVPGVYGYTF. Supplemented by reference TRBV19 and TRBJ1-2, the full variable domain reads DGGITQSPKYLFRKEGQNVTLSCEQNLNHDAMYWYRQDPGQGLRLIYYSQIVNDFQKGDIAEGYSVSREKKESFPLTVTSAQKNPTAFYLCASSPRVPGVYGYTFGSGTRLTVV.

CDR3 bases: TGTGCCAGTAGTATAGCAGGGGTCCGGAACACCGGGGAGCTGTTTTTT. Amino acids: CASSIAGVRNTGELFF. V is TRBV19 and J is TRBJ2-2; possible D gene TRBD1, 6 bases. CDR3 size: 16 residues. The V end was cut by 1 base, the J end by 1 base, with 10 bases between. Germline values: CDR1 LNHDA, CDR2 SQIVND (reference sequence).

The chain combines TRBV27 with TRBJ1-5; 9 bases are shared with TRBD1. This CDR3 comprises 14 residues. V lost 3 bases and J lost 6; bases outside the gene matches: 3. Germline CDR1 reads MNHEY; CDR2 reads SMNVEV (reference sequence). CDR3 in amino acids: CASSFTGGGQPQHF. The DNA of the CDR3 is TGTGCCAGCAGTTTTACAGGGGGCGGTCAGCCCCAGCATTTT.

This clone appeared a single time. This sample also contains other DNA sequences that code for the same CDR3. The gene calls are TRBV3-1 (or the pseudogene TRBV3-2) and TRBJ2-7; no definite D call. The V and J ends lost 2 bases and 4 bases respectively, with 6 bases between them. The length of the CDR3 is 12 residues. Germline V lookup: CDR1 LGHDT, CDR2 YNNKEL (reference sequence). The CDR3 sequence: CASSQRVYEQYF. CDR3 in DNA: TGTGCCAGCAGCCAACGGGTTTACGAGCAGTACTTC.

The V call is TRBV7-9, the J call TRBJ2-7, with a tentative D call TRBD2 (7 bases). The CDR3 has 16 amino acids. V was pared by 5 bases and J by 4 bases, with 21 bases between. Per germline, CDR1 SEHNR and CDR2 FQNEAQ (reference sequence). As DNA, the CDR3 is TGTGCCAGCAGCCCTAGGGGGGGGACTACCCCGTACGAGCAGTACTTC. This sequence encodes CASSPRGGTTPYEQYF.

The rearrangement links TRBV27 to TRBJ1-1; 10 bases map to TRBD1. The CDR3 has 14 residues. The V gene end was trimmed by 5 bases and the J gene end by 5 bases; junction bases not matched to a gene: 5. Germline CDR1 and CDR2: MNHEY and SMNVEV (reference sequence). The CDR3 coding sequence is TGTGCCAGCAGTCGCCGGACAGGGGGGACTGAAGCTTTCTTT. Translated, it gives CASSRRTGGTEAFF.

This rearrangement joins TRBV7-2 to TRBJ2-3, with no clear D. The CDR3 totals 12 residues. CDR1 and CDR2 from the germline V gene are SGHTA and FQGNSA. V lost 8 bases, J lost 4 bases, and 10 bases lay in between. This CDR3 is CASGPRPDTQYF. CDR3 sequence (DNA): TGTGCCAGCGGCCCGCGGCCAGATACGCAGTATTTT.

The V call is TRBV30, the J call TRBJ2-5; 11 positions match TRBD2. The trim removed 4 bases at V and 0 bases at J, leaving 7 bases unmatched. CDR3 length equals 16 residues. Germline V gene sequence: CDR1 GTSNPN, CDR2 SVGIG (reference sequence). This CDR3 is CAWKRRGLADQETQYF. The CDR3 region has the DNA TGTGCCTGGAAACGGCGGGGACTAGCGGACCAAGAGACCCAGTACTTC.

The chain has TRBV21-1 and TRBJ1-4. TRBV21-1 is given as a pseudogene. The CDR3 length is 13 residues. CDR3 in amino acids: CASRRLINEKLFF. DNA for the CDR3: TGTGCCAGCAGACGACTTATTAATGAAAAACTGTTTTTT.

The genes are TRBV3-1 (or the pseudogene TRBV3-2) and TRBJ2-2; possible D gene TRBD1, 7 bases. Trimming shortened V by 5 bases and J by 8 bases, and 18 bases separated the two germline ends. CDR1 is LGHDT and CDR2 is YNNKEL in the germline V gene (reference sequence). This CDR3 has 15 residues. The CDR3 region is CASSSRDSPRGELFF. CDR3 nucleotides: TGTGCCAGCAGCTCGCGGGACAGCCCAAGGGGGGAGCTGTTTTTT.

This clone showed up many times. This rearrangement joins TRBV7-8 to TRBJ1-3; D may be TRBD1 (6 bases). CDR3 length equals 16 residues. Germline V lookup: CDR1 SGHVS, CDR2 FQNEAQ. Trimming took off 1 base at V and 3 bases at J, with 13 bases between the two ends. DNA for the CDR3: TGTGCCAGCAGCTTAGTACAGGGTGGCCTTGGAAACACCATATATTTT. Translation: CASSLVQGGLGNTIYF.

The gene calls are TRBV28 and TRBJ2-4; TRBD1 is a possible D gene (6 bases). CDR3 size: 17 residues. Trimming removed 6 bases from V and 4 bases from J, with 22 bases in between. Per the germline V gene, CDR1 is MDHEN and CDR2 is SYDVKM. CDR3: CASSLGLARTAKNIQYF. CDR3 nucleotide sequence: TGTGCCAGCAGCCTAGGCCTGGCGAGGACAGCTAAAAACATTCAGTACTTC. Full variable domain (remainder filled in from reference TRBV28 and TRBJ2-4): DVKVTQSSRYLVKRTGEKVFLECVQDMDHENMFWYRQDPGLGLRLIYFSYDVKMKEKGDIPEGYSVSREKKERFSLILESASTNQTSMYLCASSLGLARTAKNIQYFGAGTRLSVL.

The CDR3 protein is CATSREASGSTDEQFF. The CDR3, as DNA: TGTGCCACCAGCAGAGAGGCTAGCGGGAGTACGGATGAGCAGTTCTTC. V usage is TRBV15 and J usage is TRBJ2-1; 10 bases are a match to TRBD2. The germline CDR1 and CDR2 sequences are LNHNV and YYDKDF (reference sequence). The CDR3 is made up of 16 amino acids. Unmatched junction bases numbered 7, after V lost 0 bases and J lost 8 bases.

The chain links TRBV5-1 to TRBJ1-1, with 7 positions matching TRBD1. With 4 bases clipped from V and 7 bases from J, the junction kept 4 bases outside the gene matches. Germline-derived CDR1 and CDR2 are SGHRS and YFSETQ. The CDR3 has 12 amino acids. For the CDR3, the DNA is TGCGCCAGCAGCCGGGGGACAGATGAAGCTTTCTTT. Translation: CASSRGTDEAFF. Combining the CDR3 with reference TRBV5-1 and TRBJ1-1 gives the whole variable domain KAGVTQTPRYLIKTRGQQVTLSCSPISGHRSVSWYQQTPGQGLQFLFEYFSETQRNKGNFPGRFSGRQFSNSRSEMNVSTLELGDSALYLCASSRGTDEAFFGQGTRLTVV.

The genes are TRBV19 and TRBJ2-3; 10 bases are shared with TRBD2. This CDR3 has 15 residues. Germline V lookup: CDR1 LNHDA, CDR2 SQIVND (reference sequence). V trimming: 4 bases; J trimming: 4 bases; junction bases outside the gene matches: 5. DNA of the CDR3: TGTGCCAGTAGTACCTCTAGCGGGAGCCCAGATACGCAGTATTTT. Translation gives CASSTSSGSPDTQYF. Based on the CDR3 plus reference TRBV19 and TRBJ2-3, the full variable domain is DGGITQSPKYLFRKEGQNVTLSCEQNLNHDAMYWYRQDPGQGLRLIYYSQIVNDFQKGDIAEGYSVSREKKESFPLTVTSAQKNPTAFYLCASSTSSGSPDTQYFGPGTRLTVL.

This chain joins TRBV7-6 and TRBJ2-1; 9 bases agree with TRBD2. The germline gives CDR1 SGHVS, CDR2 FNYEAQ. The J segment lost 4 bases and the V segment lost 2 bases, leaving 9 bases of the junction unmatched. This CDR3 is 17 amino acids long. The CDR3 DNA sequence: TGTGCCAGCAGCTTAAGGGCTAGCGGGGTGAATTACAATGAGCAGTTCTTC. Translating gives CASSLRASGVNYNEQFF.

On this clone itself: In the same sample, other DNA sequences code for this CDR3. The CDR3 spells CASREETQYF. The DNA of the CDR3 is TGTGCCAGCCGGGAAGAGACCCAGTACTTC. The V gene is TRBV6-5, the J gene TRBJ2-5; D is unclear. The CDR3 sequence is 10 residues long. Germline CDR1 reads MNHEY; CDR2 reads SVGAGI. Trimming stripped 8 bases from V and 3 bases from J, with 4 bases between.

The chain couples TRBV2 to TRBJ1-1; D remains unclear. V was cut by 7 bases and J by 4 bases, with 19 bases left in between. This CDR3 comprises 15 residues. Germline V gives CDR1 SNHLY, CDR2 FYNNEI. The CDR3 sequence: CASTPTVTLGTEAFF. The CDR3 region has the DNA TGTGCCAGCACTCCTACAGTGACATTGGGCACTGAAGCTTTCTTT.

V gene TRBV10-3 combines with J gene TRBJ2-5; 9 nucleotides line up with TRBD1. V gave up 5 bases and J gave up 4 bases; unmatched junction bases: 5. The CDR3 runs to 14 residues. CDR1 is ENHRY, CDR2 SYGVKD, per germline. CDR3 nucleotide sequence: TGTGCCATCAGTCAACAGGGGGCGAGAGAGACCCAGTACTTC. Translating gives CAISQQGARETQYF.

The chain recombines TRBV18 with TRBJ2-7, with 11 bases matching TRBD2. The CDR3 spans 15 residues. Unmatched junction bases numbered 4, after V lost 3 bases and J lost 3 bases. Per germline, CDR1 KGHSH and CDR2 LQKENI. CDR3 nucleotide sequence: TGTGCCAGCTCACCGGGACTAGCGGTCGGCTACGAGCAGTACTTC. Protein sequence: CASSPGLAVGYEQYF.

V gene TRBV5-1 combines with J gene TRBJ2-2, with D possibly matching TRBD2 (6 bases). The CDR3 runs 15 residues. The V end lost 0 bases, the J end lost 5 bases, and 11 bases lay between the germline ends. The germline CDR1 and CDR2 sequences are SGHRS and YFSETQ. CDR3 nucleotide sequence: TGCGCCAGCAGCTTGGGAGCCCGGGGGACCGGGGAGCTGTTTTTT. Protein sequence: CASSLGARGTGELFF. Using reference TRBV5-1 and TRBJ2-2 for the parts outside the CDR3, the full variable domain is KAGVTQTPRYLIKTRGQQVTLSCSPISGHRSVSWYQQTPGQGLQFLFEYFSETQRNKGNFPGRFSGRQFSNSRSEMNVSTLELGDSALYLCASSLGARGTGELFFGEGSRLTVL.

This chain uses TRBV7-2 with TRBJ1-5, with D unclear. The V gene lost 4 bases and the J gene lost 4 bases, with 11 bases spanning the gap. Germline CDR1 reads SGHTA; CDR2 reads FQGNSA. The CDR3 totals 14 residues. CDR3 nucleotides: TGTGCCAGCAGCTCGGAGGCCTTTAATCAGCCCCAGCATTTT. It is translated as CASSSEAFNQPQHF.

This chain connects TRBV11-2 to TRBJ1-1; D might be TRBD1 (6 bases). This CDR3 contains 15 residues. V lost 0 bases and J 3 bases, leaving 11 bases between the germline ends. CDR1 is SGHAT and CDR2 is FQNNGV in the germline V gene. The CDR3 region has the DNA TGTGCCAGCAGCTTAGACAGGGGAAGACACACTGAAGCTTTCTTT. It yields the protein CASSLDRGRHTEAFF.

The sample holds a few counts of this clone. The chain uses TRBV27 and TRBJ1-4, with D possibly being TRBD1 (5 bases). The length of the CDR3 is 13 residues. Germline CDR1 MNHEY, CDR2 SMNVEV (reference sequence). The V end lost 4 bases, the J end lost 4 bases, and 7 bases lay between the germline ends. CDR3 DNA: TGTGCCAGCAGTTCCGACAGTAATGAAAAACTGTTTTTT. The encoded protein is CASSSDSNEKLFF.

This sequence joins TRBV30 and TRBJ1-1; D is perhaps TRBD1 (6 bases). V was clipped by 4 bases and J by 4 bases, with 16 bases between them. The CDR3 covers 14 residues. Germline V gene sequence: CDR1 GTSNPN, CDR2 SVGIG (reference sequence). The CDR3 sequence is CAWNSQGTGTEAFF. In nucleotides, the CDR3 is TGTGCCTGGAACTCCCAGGGGACGGGCACTGAAGCTTTCTTT.

This clone was seen only once. The rearrangement links TRBV10-1 to TRBJ2-1, with 11 bases aligning to TRBD2. With 8 bases clipped from V and 0 bases from J, the junction kept 15 bases outside the gene matches. Germline V gene data show CDR1 as WNHNN and CDR2 as SYGVQD (reference sequence). The CDR3 covers 19 residues. The CDR3 DNA sequence: TGCGCCAGCTCAAGGCGACTAGCGGGATTAGCTAGCTCCTACAATGAGCAGTTCTTC. Residues: CASSRRLAGLASSYNEQFF.

This clone was observed once. The CDR3 DNA sequence: TGTGCCAGCAGCTCAACGCCGAGCATCACTGAAGCTTTCTTT. Protein: CASSSTPSITEAFF. This sequence joins TRBV7-3 and TRBJ1-1; D is unresolved. V lost 4 bases, J lost 4 bases, and 13 bases lay in between. This CDR3 contains 14 residues. The germline CDR1 and CDR2 sequences are SGHTA and FQGTGA.

This chain joins TRBV7-8 and TRBJ2-7; TRBD1 aligns across 9 bases. The CDR3 consists of 15 residues. CDR1 and CDR2 (germline): SGHVS, FQNEAQ. Losses at the gene ends were 1 base for V and 5 bases for J; bases not matched to a gene: 6. CDR3 in amino acids: CASSLVGTGSNEQYF. The CDR3 region has the DNA TGTGCCAGCAGCTTAGTTGGGACAGGGTCCAACGAGCAGTACTTC. Combining the CDR3 with reference TRBV7-8 and TRBJ2-7 gives the whole variable domain GAGVSQSPRYKVAKRGQDVALRCDPISGHVSLFWYQQALGQGPEFLTYFQNEAQLDKSGLPSDRFFAERPEGSVSTLKIQRTQQEDSAVYLCASSLVGTGSNEQYFGPGTRLTVT.

This sequence joins TRBV5-1 and TRBJ1-1; TRBD1 might be the D (5 bases). Per germline, CDR1 SGHRS and CDR2 YFSETQ. The CDR3 covers 15 residues. Trimming pared 4 bases from V and 1 base from J, leaving 14 bases between. This CDR3 is CASSRNPDRNTEAFF. CDR3 nucleotides: TGCGCCAGCAGCCGAAACCCTGACAGGAACACTGAAGCTTTCTTT.

The rearrangement links TRBV19 to TRBJ2-6, with D perhaps matching TRBD1 (6 bases). Germline CDR1 is LNHDA and CDR2 is SQIVND (reference sequence). This CDR3 contains 14 residues. Between the trimmed V and J ends, which lost 9 bases and 2 bases, there was a span of 11 bases. As DNA, the CDR3 is TGTGCCAGCCAACCAGGGGCTGGGGCCAACGTCCTGACTTTC. Protein product: CASQPGAGANVLTF.

The V call is TRBV7-2, the J call TRBJ2-1; 9 nucleotides agree with TRBD2. Trimming removed 2 bases from V and 8 bases from J; junction bases left unmatched: 7. The CDR3 covers 15 residues. CDR1 and CDR2 from the germline V gene are SGHTA and FQGNSA. Written as DNA, the CDR3 is TGTGCCAGCAGCTTACGGCCTAGCGGGATCGATGAGCAGTTCTTC. Residues: CASSLRPSGIDEQFF.